The present T cell receptor (beta chain) was sequenced within a study of T and B cells in COVID-19 patients (dated by TCRdb to about 2020). In the study overall: Using TRB and IGH repertoire sequencing of peripheral blood, the study characterized adaptive immunity in COVID-19 patients who had active infection or had recovered. A recovered cohort was made up of more than 15 patients contributing 20 to 25 samples, mostly after mild to moderate COVID-19 managed as outpatients. The recovered cohort had a median age of around 30 years, compared with 55 to 75 years in the active-infection cohort. Of the 20 to 25 patients in the active-infection cohort, approximately 12 were critically ill and needed mechanical ventilation or ECMO. Of the 20 to 25 patients in the active-infection cohort, about 17 had comorbidities associated with unfavorable COVID-19 outcome. Over 8 million TCR sequences were analysed from a TCR and BCR sequence repository that comprised approximately 37 patients and 69 time points. Two patients belonged to both the recovered and active cohorts because samples were available from active disease and after recovery. For the repertoire analyses, the comparison was an age-matched reference group of under 50 healthy donors who were negative for COVID-19 antibodies. As many as 9 follow-up blood samples were taken per patient, and some of the samples covered different disease stages within the same individual.

Per the germline V gene (reference sequence), LNHDA is the CDR1 and SQIVND is the CDR2. Its CDR3 holds 15 amino acids, cysteine through phenylalanine. Left in the record is the CDR3 DNA by itself, 45 bases read in frame from the first base. Trimming costs V 3 bases and J 2 bases, and their ends lie 12 bases apart. Relative to its sample, this clonotype is medium-sized (0.01 to 0.1%). Its specific antigen is unknown. Per-nucleotide qualities are absent, and no much larger clonotype sits a single base away. TRB repertoires were amplified from approximately 270-530 ng of genomic DNA extracted from blood. The paper's findings and limits, for the study overall: A total of 2,331 exclusive TCR clusters, including approximately 30 low-pGen clusters, were found in the recovered cohort. The size of the cohort was considered insufficient for assessing HLA contributions to COVID-19 susceptibility or severity. During active COVID-19 the TRB repertoires were highly clonal, but at recovery diversity and richness rose above the levels seen in healthy donors. Specific T cell subsets (CD4+/Treg/CD8+) and sorted SARS-CoV-2-responsive or tetramer+ T cells had not yet been sequenced, and these experiments were ongoing. The reported TCR clusters were said to need prospective validation before any clinical use. Few blood samples were available from mildly ill patients while symptoms were present, and early samples from severe cases were likewise scarce. Strongly skewed TRBV/TRBJ gene usage was reported in patients with COVID-19.

The listed sequencing device is Illumina MiSeq. TRB rearrangements were amplified by multiplex PCR with BIOMED2 TRB-A/B primer pools. Illumina-compatible adapters and 7-nucleotide sample barcodes were attached to the amplicons in two consecutive PCRs. All library PCRs used Phusion HS II polymerase. Amplicons were purified from gel with the NucleoSpin Gel and PCR Clean-up kit, quantified on Qubit, and pooled at 4 to 4.5 nM. Amplicon pool quality was checked on an Agilent 2100 Bioanalyzer before Illumina next-generation sequencing. The original pipeline was this. Annotation of TRB rearrangements was done in MiXCR 3.0.8 with the default MiXCR reference library. Sequences with fewer than 2 reads and non-productive reads were filtered out, and every unique CDR3 nucleotide sequence was treated as a single clone. Clonality, diversity, richness and V-J gene usage were computed in R 3.5.1. GLIPH2 was used for TCR clustering by CDR3 similarity, and generation probabilities were calculated by OLGA. Only GLIPH2 clusters with at least four unique TCR clonotypes present in at least three individuals were retained. TCRdb reprocessing: public reads trimmed at Q25 with fastp, clones called with MiXCR, in-frame beta chains kept. When rows share a CDR3 protein, they turn into one entry using the most common DNA and genes. The V and J calls follow TCRdb's processing rather than the paper's. For this sample the table gives roughly 9,600 distinct CDR3 sequences, of which roughly 35% were detected only once. The ten largest clones capture approximately 55% of the sample.

The chain couples TRBV19 to TRBJ2-3; the D gene assignment is perhaps TRBD1 or TRBD2, with each matching 5 bases. The sequencing sample was made of blood. The TCR comes from a human donor with active COVID-19. CDR3 region: CASSIIGAVTDTQYF. The bases are TGTGCCAGTAGTATCATCGGGGCAGTCACAGATACGCAGTATTTT.